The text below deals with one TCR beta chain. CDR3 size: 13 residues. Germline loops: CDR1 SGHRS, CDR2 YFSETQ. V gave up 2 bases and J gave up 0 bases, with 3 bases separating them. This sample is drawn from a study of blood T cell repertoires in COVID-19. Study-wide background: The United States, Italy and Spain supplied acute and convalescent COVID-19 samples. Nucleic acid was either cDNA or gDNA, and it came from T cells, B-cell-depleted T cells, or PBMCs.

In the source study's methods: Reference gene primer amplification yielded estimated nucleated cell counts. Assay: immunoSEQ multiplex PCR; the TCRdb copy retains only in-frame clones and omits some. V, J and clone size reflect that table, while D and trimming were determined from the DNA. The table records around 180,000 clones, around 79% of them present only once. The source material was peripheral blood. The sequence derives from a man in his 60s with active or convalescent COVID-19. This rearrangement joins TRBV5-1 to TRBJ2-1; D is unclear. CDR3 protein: CASSFLSYNEQFF. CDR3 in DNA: TGCGCCAGCAGCTTCCTCTCCTACAATGAGCAGTTCTTC.